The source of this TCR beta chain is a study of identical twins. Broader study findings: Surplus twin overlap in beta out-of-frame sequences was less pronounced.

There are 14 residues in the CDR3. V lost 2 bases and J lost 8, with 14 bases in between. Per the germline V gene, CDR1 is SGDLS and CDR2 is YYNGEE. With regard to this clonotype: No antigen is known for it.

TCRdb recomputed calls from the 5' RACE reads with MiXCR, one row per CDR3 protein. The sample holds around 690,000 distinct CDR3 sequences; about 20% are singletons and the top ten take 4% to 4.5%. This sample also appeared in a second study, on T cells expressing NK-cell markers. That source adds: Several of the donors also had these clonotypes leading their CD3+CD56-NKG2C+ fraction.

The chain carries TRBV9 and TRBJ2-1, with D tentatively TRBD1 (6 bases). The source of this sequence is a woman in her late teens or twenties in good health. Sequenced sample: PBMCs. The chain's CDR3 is CASSVGQGLHEQFF. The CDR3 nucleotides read TGTGCCAGCAGCGTGGGGCAGGGGCTCCATGAGCAGTTCTTC.